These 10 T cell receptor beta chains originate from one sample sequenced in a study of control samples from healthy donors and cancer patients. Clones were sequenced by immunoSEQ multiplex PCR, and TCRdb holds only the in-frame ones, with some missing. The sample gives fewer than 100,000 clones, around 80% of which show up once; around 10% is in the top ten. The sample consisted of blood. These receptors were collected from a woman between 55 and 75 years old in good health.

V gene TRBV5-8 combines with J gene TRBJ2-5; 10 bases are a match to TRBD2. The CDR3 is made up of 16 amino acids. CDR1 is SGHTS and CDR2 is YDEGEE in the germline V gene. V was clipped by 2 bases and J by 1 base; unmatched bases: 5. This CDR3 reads CASSLGTSEGQETQYF. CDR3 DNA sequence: TGTGCCAGCAGCTTAGGGACTAGCGAGGGCCAAGAGACCCAGTACTTC.

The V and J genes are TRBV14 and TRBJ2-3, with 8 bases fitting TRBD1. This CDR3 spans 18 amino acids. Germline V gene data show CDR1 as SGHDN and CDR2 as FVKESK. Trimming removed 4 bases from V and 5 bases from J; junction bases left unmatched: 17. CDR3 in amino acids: CASSPPQTWTGRRDTQYF. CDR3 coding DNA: TGTGCCAGCAGCCCCCCTCAAACCTGGACAGGGAGGAGAGATACGCAGTATTTT.

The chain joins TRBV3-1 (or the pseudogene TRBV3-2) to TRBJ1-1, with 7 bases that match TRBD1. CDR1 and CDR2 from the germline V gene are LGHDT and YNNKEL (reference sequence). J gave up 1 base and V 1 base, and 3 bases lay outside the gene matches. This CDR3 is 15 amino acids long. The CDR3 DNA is TGTGCCAGCAGCCAAGCAGACAGGGAGAACACTGAAGCTTTCTTT. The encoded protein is CASSQADRENTEAFF.

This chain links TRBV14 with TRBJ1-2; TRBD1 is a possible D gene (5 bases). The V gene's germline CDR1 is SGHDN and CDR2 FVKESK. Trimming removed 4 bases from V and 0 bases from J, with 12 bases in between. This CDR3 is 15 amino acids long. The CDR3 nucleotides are TGTGCCAGCAGCCGGCAGGGCCTTACTAACTATGGCTACACCTTC. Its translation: CASSRQGLTNYGYTF.

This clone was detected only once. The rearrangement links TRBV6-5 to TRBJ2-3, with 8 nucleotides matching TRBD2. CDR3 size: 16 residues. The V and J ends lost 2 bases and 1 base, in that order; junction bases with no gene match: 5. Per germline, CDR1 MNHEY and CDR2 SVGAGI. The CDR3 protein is CASSYGSGGGTDTQYF. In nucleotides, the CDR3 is TGTGCCAGCAGTTACGGGAGCGGGGGCGGCACAGATACGCAGTATTTT.

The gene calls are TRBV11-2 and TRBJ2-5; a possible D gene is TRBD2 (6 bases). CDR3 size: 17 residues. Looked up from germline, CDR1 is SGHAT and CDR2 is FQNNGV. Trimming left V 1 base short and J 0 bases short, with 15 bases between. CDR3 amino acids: CASSLVGGSSYQETQYF. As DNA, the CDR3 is TGTGCCAGCAGCTTAGTCGGGGGTAGCAGCTACCAAGAGACCCAGTACTTC.

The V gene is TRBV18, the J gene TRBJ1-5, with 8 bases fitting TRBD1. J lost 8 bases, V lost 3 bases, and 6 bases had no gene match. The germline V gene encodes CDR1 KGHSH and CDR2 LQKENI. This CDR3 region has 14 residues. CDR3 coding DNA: TGTGCCAGCTCACCGCAGGGGGCGCGGGAGCCCCAGCATTTT. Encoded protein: CASSPQGAREPQHF.

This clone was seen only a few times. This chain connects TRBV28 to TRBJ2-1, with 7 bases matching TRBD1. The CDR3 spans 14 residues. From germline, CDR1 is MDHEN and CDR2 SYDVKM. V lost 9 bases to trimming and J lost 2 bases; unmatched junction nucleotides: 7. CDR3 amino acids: CASRTGAPYNEQFF. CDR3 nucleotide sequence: TGTGCCAGTAGAACAGGGGCCCCCTACAATGAGCAGTTCTTC.

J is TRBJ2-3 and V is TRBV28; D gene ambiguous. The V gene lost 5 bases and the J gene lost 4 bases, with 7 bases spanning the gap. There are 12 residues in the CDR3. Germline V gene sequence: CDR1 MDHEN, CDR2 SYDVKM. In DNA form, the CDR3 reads TGTGCCAGCAGTACACTCCCAGATACGCAGTATTTT. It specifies CASSTLPDTQYF.

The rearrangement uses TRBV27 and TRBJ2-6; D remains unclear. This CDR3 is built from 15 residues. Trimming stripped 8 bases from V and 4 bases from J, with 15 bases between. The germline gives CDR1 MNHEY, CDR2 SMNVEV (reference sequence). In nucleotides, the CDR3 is TGTGCCAGCTTAGACTTGGGCTCCGGGGCCAACGTCCTGACTTTC. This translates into CASLDLGSGANVLTF.